The next 3 T cell receptor beta chains were all read from a single sample in a study of blood T cell repertoires in COVID-19. TCRdb's copy holds only in-frame clones and misses some; the assay was immunoSEQ multiplex PCR. This sample has approximately 150,000 clones, with approximately 80% found just once. Sequencing input: peripheral blood. These receptors came from a woman in her fifties or sixties with acute or convalescent COVID-19.

The J gene is TRBJ1-2, the V gene TRBV5-6; 7 positions match TRBD1. Unmatched junction bases numbered 10, after V lost 4 bases and J lost 7 bases. The germline V gene has CDR1 SGHDT and CDR2 YYEEEE. The CDR3 runs 14 residues. The CDR3 sequence is CASSDVQGLVGYTF. CDR3 DNA: TGTGCCAGCAGCGATGTACAGGGGCTGGTTGGCTACACCTTC. The entire variable domain, with the rest obtained from reference TRBV5-6 and TRBJ1-2, is as follows: DAGVTQSPTHLIKTRGQQVTLRCSPKSGHDTVSWYQQALGQGPQFIFQYYEEEERQRGNFPDRFSGHQFPNYSSELNVNALLLGDSALYLCASSDVQGLVGYTFGSGTRLTVV.

This chain joins TRBV5-1 and TRBJ2-7; 9 nucleotides align to TRBD1. Per germline, CDR1 SGHRS and CDR2 YFSETQ. V shed 4 bases and J 2 bases; nucleotides not matched to a gene: 4. CDR3 length equals 14 residues. In DNA form, the CDR3 reads TGCGCCAGCAGCCCCGGGACAGGGCCCTACGAGCAGTACTTC. Amino acids: CASSPGTGPYEQYF.

The gene calls are TRBV5-1 and TRBJ2-6, with 7 bases identical to TRBD1. The germline V gene has CDR1 SGHRS and CDR2 YFSETQ. V lost 1 base to trimming and J lost 0 bases; unmatched junction nucleotides: 7. The CDR3 length is 18 residues. CDR3 DNA sequence: TGCGCCAGCAGCTTGCGGGAACAGGGGCTCTCTGGGGCCAACGTCCTGACTTTC. It is translated as CASSLREQGLSGANVLTF.